This is a list of T cell receptor beta chains from one sample in a study of radiotherapy plus CTLA-4 blockade in lung cancer. Profiled with immunoSEQ multiplex PCR; TCRdb holds only in-frame clones, not every one. In the table there are more than 50,000 clones, 76% of which are singletons. The material sequenced was peripheral blood, taken from a patient treated with radiotherapy plus ipilimumab. These receptor sequences come from a human donor with non-small cell lung cancer who had a complete response to radiotherapy plus ipilimumab. Each CDR3 is given with its conserved first and last residue. Each record gives: J gene, clone size, D gene, V gene, CDR3 protein, CDR3 DNA. A D gene is named only where the DNA matches it firmly. Clone size is given for some rows only: seen once, a few or many times, or a class if the clone is expanded.

TRBJ2-5 . TRBD1 TRBV7-3 CASSLMGTGKETQYF TGTGCCAGCAGCTTAATGGGGACAGGGAAAGAGACCCAGTACTTC
TRBJ2-5 . . TRBV7-8 CASSGGGPGETQYF TGTGCCAGCAGCGGAGGAGGACCGGGGGAGACCCAGTACTTC
TRBJ1-5 . . TRBV28 CASSLPGVQVRSNQPQHF TGTGCCAGCAGTCTGCCAGGGGTACAGGTGAGAAGCAATCAGCCCCAGCATTTT
TRBJ1-2 . TRBD1 TRBV27 CASSSGQGTEGYTF TGTGCCAGCAGCTCTGGACAGGGGACGGAGGGCTACACCTTC
TRBJ2-7 . TRBD1 TRBV30 CAWSLQGSGEQYF TGTGCCTGGAGTTTACAGGGGTCCGGCGAGCAGTACTTC
TRBJ1-5 . TRBD1 TRBV19 CASSIVHRGGSQPQHF TGTGCCAGTAGTATAGTACACAGGGGAGGCAGTCAGCCCCAGCATTTT
TRBJ2-6 . TRBD1 TRBV28 CAAGTGRSAGANVLTF TGTGCCGCCGGGACAGGGAGATCGGCTGGGGCCAACGTCCTGACTTTC
TRBJ2-1 . . TRBV18 CASSPQSSYNEQFF TGTGCCAGCTCACCACAATCGTCTTACAATGAGCAGTTCTTC
TRBJ1-2 . . TRBV11-1 CASSPRQRNYGYTF TGTGCCAGCAGCCCTAGACAGAGAAACTATGGCTACACCTTC
TRBJ2-1 . . TRBV4-1 CASSQVGGGHEQFF TGCGCCAGCAGCCAAGTTGGGGGGGGCCATGAGCAGTTCTTC
TRBJ2-1 . TRBD1 TRBV6-5 CASRATGGTYNEQFF TGTGCCAGCAGGGCCACAGGGGGGACCTACAATGAGCAGTTCTTC
TRBJ2-3 . TRBD2 TRBV2 CASSDWLAGRDTQYF TGTGCCAGCAGTGATTGGCTAGCGGGAAGAGATACGCAGTATTTT
TRBJ1-1 . . TRBV19 CASSIVGGSEAFF TGTGCCAGTAGTATAGTGGGGGGGAGTGAAGCTTTCTTT
TRBJ1-5 . . TRBV5-6 CASSFRDSRPQHF TGTGCCAGCAGCTTCCGGGATTCTCGGCCCCAGCATTTT
TRBJ2-5 once TRBD2 TRBV5-5 CASSLAFGGSGGIQETQYF TGTGCCAGCAGCTTGGCCTTCGGAGGGAGCGGGGGAATCCAAGAGACCCAGTACTTC
TRBJ2-6 . TRBD1 TRBV18 CASSPVGQGISLGANVLTF TGTGCCAGCTCACCTGTGGGACAGGGGATTTCTCTGGGCGCCAACGTCCTGACTTTC
TRBJ1-6 . TRBD1 TRBV9 CASSVAGTGSAPLHF TGTGCCAGCAGCGTTGCCGGGACAGGGAGCGCACCCCTCCACTTT
TRBJ2-7 . TRBD1 TRBV5-1 CASSLGGDRAYEQYF TGTGCCAGCAGCTTAGGTGGGGACAGGGCCTACGAGCAGTACTTC
TRBJ2-2 . TRBD1 TRBV5-1 CASSFGTGEMAGELFF TGCGCCAGCAGCTTTGGGACAGGGGAAATGGCCGGGGAGCTGTTTTTT
TRBJ2-5 . TRBD1 TRBV2 CASSAPSGRTGRSLTGTQYF TGTGCCAGCAGTGCCCCTTCGGGCAGGACAGGTCGTTCTCTCACAGGGACCCAGTACTTC
TRBJ1-5 . TRBD1 TRBV19 CASSIIGQGNQPQHF TGTGCCAGTAGTATAATTGGACAGGGCAATCAGCCCCAGCATTTT
TRBJ1-5 . . TRBV19 CASSIEGGRNQPQHF TGTGCCAGTAGTATAGAGGGAGGGCGGAATCAGCCCCAGCATTTT
TRBJ1-5 . . TRBV28 CASSLRMEGNQPQHF TGTGCCAGCAGTTTAAGAATGGAGGGCAATCAGCCCCAGCATTTT
TRBJ2-3 . TRBD2 TRBV11-3 CASSLGRGGTDTQYF TGTGCCAGCAGCTTGGGACGCGGGGGGACAGATACGCAGTATTTT
TRBJ2-4 . TRBD2 TRBV16 CASSQGLAGAGNIQYF TGTGCCAGCAGCCAAGGACTAGCGGGAGCCGGGAACATTCAGTACTTC
TRBJ1-6 once . TRBV2 CASRPRANSPLHF TGTGCCAGTCGGCCCAGGGCTAATTCACCCCTCCACTTT
TRBJ2-3 . TRBD2 TRBV6-5 CASSYGLAGGEDTQYF TGTGCCAGCAGCTACGGACTAGCGGGAGGGGAGGATACGCAGTATTTT
TRBJ2-2 . TRBD1 TRBV19 CASSIQGTGWDTGELFF TGTGCCAGTAGTATCCAGGGGACAGGGTGGGACACCGGGGAGCTGTTTTTT